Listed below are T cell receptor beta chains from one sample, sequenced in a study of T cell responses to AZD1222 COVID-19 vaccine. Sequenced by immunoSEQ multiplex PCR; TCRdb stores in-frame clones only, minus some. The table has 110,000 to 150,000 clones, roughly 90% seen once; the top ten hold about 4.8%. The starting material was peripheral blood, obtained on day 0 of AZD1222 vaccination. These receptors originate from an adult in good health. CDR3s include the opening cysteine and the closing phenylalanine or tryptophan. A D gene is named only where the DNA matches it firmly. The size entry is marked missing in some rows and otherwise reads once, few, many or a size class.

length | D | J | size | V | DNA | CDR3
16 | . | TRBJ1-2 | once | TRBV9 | TGTGCCAGCAGCGCAGACCGGACACCCAGACGCCATGGCTACACCTTC | CASSADRTPRRHGYTF
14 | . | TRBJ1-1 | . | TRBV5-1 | TGCGCCAGCAGCTTGGTGGGGGGATCTACTGAAGCTTTCTTT | CASSLVGGSTEAFF
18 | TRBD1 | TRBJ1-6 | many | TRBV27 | TGTGCCAGCAGTTTATCCCGACAGGGGTACTCCTATAATTCACCCCTCCACTTT | CASSLSRQGYSYNSPLHF
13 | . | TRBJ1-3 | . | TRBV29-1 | TGCAGCGGTTTGAGTGGGTCTGGAAACACCATATATTTT | CSGLSGSGNTIYF
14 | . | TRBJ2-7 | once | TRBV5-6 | TGTGCCAGCAGCTTGCAAACGGGTTGGGAGGAGCAGTACTTC | CASSLQTGWEEQYF
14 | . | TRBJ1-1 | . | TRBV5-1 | TGCGCCAGCAGCTTGAAAACAGCGAACACTGAAGCTTTCTTT | CASSLKTANTEAFF
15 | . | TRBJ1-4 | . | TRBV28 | TGTGCCAGCAGTCCCCCAGCGGGGAGGGATGAAAAACTGTTTTTT | CASSPPAGRDEKLFF
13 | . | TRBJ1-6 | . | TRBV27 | TGTGCCAGCAGCCCCACGAGCAGATCACCCCTCCACTTT | CASSPTSRSPLHF
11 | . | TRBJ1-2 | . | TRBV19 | TGTGCCAGTAGTTCGGCAGATGGCTACACCTTC | CASSSADGYTF
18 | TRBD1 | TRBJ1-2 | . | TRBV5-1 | TGCGCCAGCAGCGGAGGCTATGCCGCGGGACAGGGAACGGGTGGCTACACCTTC | CASSGGYAAGQGTGGYTF
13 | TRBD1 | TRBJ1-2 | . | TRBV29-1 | TGCAGCGTAAGACAGGGAAGGGACTATGGCTACACCTTC | CSVRQGRDYGYTF
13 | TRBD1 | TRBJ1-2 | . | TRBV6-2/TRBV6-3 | TGTGCCAGCAGTCCAGGGGACAGCTATGGCTACACCTTC | CASSPGDSYGYTF
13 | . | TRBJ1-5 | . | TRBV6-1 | TGTGCCAGCAGTGATGAGCAACTCCAGCCCCAGCATTTT | CASSDEQLQPQHF
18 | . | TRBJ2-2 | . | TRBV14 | TGTGCCAGCAGCCGCCGGAGGGCAGGGCCGAGGAACACCGGGGAGCTGTTTTTT | CASSRRRAGPRNTGELFF
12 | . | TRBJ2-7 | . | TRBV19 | TGTGCCAGTAGTATGGGCCCCACCGAGCAGTACTTC | CASSMGPTEQYF
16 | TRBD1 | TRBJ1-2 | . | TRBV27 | TGTGCCAGCAGTACGAGTGGACAGGGGGCTTCTTATGGCTACACCTTC | CASSTSGQGASYGYTF
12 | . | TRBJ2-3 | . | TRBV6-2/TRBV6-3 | TGTGCCAGCAGTTACTCGAGGAACTCGCAGTATTTT | CASSYSRNSQYF
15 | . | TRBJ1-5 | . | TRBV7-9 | TGTGCCAGCAGCCTCGGGTGGGGGGCTGATCAGCCCCAGCATTTT | CASSLGWGADQPQHF
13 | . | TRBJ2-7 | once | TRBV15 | TGTGCCACCAGCAGAGACAGGGTGTACGAGCAGTACTTC | CATSRDRVYEQYF
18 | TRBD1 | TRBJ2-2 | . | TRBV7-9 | TGTGCCAGCAGCGCCCAACAACTCCGGGACAGGAACACCGGGGAGCTGTTTTTT | CASSAQQLRDRNTGELFF
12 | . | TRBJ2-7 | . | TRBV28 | TGTGCCAGCAGTTCCGCAGGGTACGAGCAGTACTTC | CASSSAGYEQYF
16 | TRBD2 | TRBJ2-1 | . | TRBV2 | TGTGCCAGCCGCCCGGTGGGGACTAGCAGCTACAATGAGCAGTTCTTC | CASRPVGTSSYNEQFF
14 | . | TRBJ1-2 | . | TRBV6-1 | TGTGCCAGCAGTGAAGACAGGATTGGCTATGGCTACACCTTC | CASSEDRIGYGYTF
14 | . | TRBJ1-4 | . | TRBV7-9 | TGTGCCAGCAGCTTAGACAGGGATGCAGAAAAACTGTTTTTT | CASSLDRDAEKLFF
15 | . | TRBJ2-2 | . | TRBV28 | TGTGCCAGCAGTTTGGGGCAGGACGTCACACTCATGCTGTTTTTT | CASSLGQDVTLMLFF
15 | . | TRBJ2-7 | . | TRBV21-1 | TGTGCCAGCAGCAAGAACCACAGGTTATCCTACGAGCAGTACTTC | CASSKNHRLSYEQYF
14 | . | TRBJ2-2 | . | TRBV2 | TGTGCCAGCTCTAACGTTCCGAACACCGGGGAGCTGTTTTTT | CASSNVPNTGELFF
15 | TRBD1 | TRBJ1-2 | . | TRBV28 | TGTGCCAGCAGTTTCCGGACAGGGGCTTGGTATGGCTACACCTTC | CASSFRTGAWYGYTF
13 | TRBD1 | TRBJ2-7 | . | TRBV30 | TGTGCCTGGAGTAACAGGGGTTTCTACGAGCAGTACTTC | CAWSNRGFYEQYF
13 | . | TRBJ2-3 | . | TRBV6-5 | TGTGCCAGCAGTTACTCACGCCTCGGACCACCGTATTTT | CASSYSRLGPPYF
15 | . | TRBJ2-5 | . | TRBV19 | TGTGCCAGTCAGGGGGGACGTTCGAAATCGGGGACCCAGTACTTC | CASQGGRSKSGTQYF
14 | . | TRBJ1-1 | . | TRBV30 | TGTGCCTGGATCCGTCAGTACATGAACACTGAAGCTTTCTTT | CAWIRQYMNTEAFF
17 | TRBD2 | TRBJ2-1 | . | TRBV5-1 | TGCGCCAGCAGCTCGGGACTAGCGGGGGGGTTTATCAATGAGCAGTTCTTC | CASSSGLAGGFINEQFF
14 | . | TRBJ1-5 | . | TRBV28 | TGTGCCAGCAGGGGTCCTAGGAGCAATCAGCCCCAGCATTTT | CASRGPRSNQPQHF
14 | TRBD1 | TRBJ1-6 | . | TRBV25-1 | TGTGCCAGCAGTGAATACAGGGGGAACTCACCCCTCCACTTT | CASSEYRGNSPLHF
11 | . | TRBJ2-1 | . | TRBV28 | TGTGCCAGCGGCCCTACGGATGAGCAGTTCTTC | CASGPTDEQFF
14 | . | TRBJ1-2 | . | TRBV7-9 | TGTGCCAGCAGCTCTGGGGAAAAAAACTATGGCTACACCTTC | CASSSGEKNYGYTF
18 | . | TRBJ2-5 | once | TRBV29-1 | TGCAGCGTTGAAGATCGATCGCGAGGCGTTAGAGGGGTGGAGACCCAGTACTTC | CSVEDRSRGVRGVETQYF
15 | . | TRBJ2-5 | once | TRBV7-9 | TGTGCCAGCAGCTTACTTTCGGGGGCCCAAGAGACCCAGTACTTC | CASSLLSGAQETQYF
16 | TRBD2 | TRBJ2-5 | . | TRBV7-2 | TGTGCCAGCAGCCCAGTAGCGGGAGGGCCCTGGGAGACCCAGTACTTC | CASSPVAGGPWETQYF
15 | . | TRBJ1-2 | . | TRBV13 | TGTGCCAGCAGCTTAGGCGGTCAGTCATCCTATGGCTACACCTTC | CASSLGGQSSYGYTF
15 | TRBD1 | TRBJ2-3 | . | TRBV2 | TGTGCCAGCAGGAGGACAGGATTTAGCACAGATACGCAGTATTTT | CASRRTGFSTDTQYF
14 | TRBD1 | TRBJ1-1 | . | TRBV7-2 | TGTGCCAGCAGCTCATGGACAGGAGGGTTCGGAGCTTTCTTT | CASSSWTGGFGAFF
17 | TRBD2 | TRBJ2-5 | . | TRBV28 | TGTGCCAGCAGTTTTACCCTAAGGAGCGGGAGGTACGAGACCCAGTACTTC | CASSFTLRSGRYETQYF
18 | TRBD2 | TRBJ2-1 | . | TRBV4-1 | TGCGCCAGCAGCCAAGAAACCCGGCGTCGGGGGGGCCAAGTTGAGCAGTTCTTC | CASSQETRRRGGQVEQFF
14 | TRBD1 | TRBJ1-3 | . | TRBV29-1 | TGCAGCGCCACTAAGACAGGGCGAGGAAACACCATATATTTT | CSATKTGRGNTIYF
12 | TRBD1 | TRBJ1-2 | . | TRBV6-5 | TGTGCCAGCAGTCCAGGGGGCTATGGCTACACCTTC | CASSPGGYGYTF
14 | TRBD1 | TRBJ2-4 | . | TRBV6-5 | TGTGCCAGCAGTTACTTGCAGGGGGCTAACATTCAGTACTTC | CASSYLQGANIQYF
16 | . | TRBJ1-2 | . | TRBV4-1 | TGCGCCAGCAGCCAAGCCCTGGGGGGAATGACCGGTCATTCTTGCTTC | CASSQALGGMTGHSCF
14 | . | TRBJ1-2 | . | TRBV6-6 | TGTGCCAGCAGCTGGACGGCGACGGACTATGGCTACACCTTC | CASSWTATDYGYTF
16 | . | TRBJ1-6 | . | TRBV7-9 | TGTGCCAGCAGCCGGACGCCCAGCTCCTATAATTCACCCCTCCACTTT | CASSRTPSSYNSPLHF
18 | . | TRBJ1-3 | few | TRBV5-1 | TGCGCCAGCAGCTTGGGTCCCGCGGTGGCAGCTTCTGGAAACACCATATATTTT | CASSLGPAVAASGNTIYF
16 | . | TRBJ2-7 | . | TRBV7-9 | TGTGCCAGCAGCTTAGCAAATGGCGGGAAGGGAAACGAGCAGTACTTC | CASSLANGGKGNEQYF